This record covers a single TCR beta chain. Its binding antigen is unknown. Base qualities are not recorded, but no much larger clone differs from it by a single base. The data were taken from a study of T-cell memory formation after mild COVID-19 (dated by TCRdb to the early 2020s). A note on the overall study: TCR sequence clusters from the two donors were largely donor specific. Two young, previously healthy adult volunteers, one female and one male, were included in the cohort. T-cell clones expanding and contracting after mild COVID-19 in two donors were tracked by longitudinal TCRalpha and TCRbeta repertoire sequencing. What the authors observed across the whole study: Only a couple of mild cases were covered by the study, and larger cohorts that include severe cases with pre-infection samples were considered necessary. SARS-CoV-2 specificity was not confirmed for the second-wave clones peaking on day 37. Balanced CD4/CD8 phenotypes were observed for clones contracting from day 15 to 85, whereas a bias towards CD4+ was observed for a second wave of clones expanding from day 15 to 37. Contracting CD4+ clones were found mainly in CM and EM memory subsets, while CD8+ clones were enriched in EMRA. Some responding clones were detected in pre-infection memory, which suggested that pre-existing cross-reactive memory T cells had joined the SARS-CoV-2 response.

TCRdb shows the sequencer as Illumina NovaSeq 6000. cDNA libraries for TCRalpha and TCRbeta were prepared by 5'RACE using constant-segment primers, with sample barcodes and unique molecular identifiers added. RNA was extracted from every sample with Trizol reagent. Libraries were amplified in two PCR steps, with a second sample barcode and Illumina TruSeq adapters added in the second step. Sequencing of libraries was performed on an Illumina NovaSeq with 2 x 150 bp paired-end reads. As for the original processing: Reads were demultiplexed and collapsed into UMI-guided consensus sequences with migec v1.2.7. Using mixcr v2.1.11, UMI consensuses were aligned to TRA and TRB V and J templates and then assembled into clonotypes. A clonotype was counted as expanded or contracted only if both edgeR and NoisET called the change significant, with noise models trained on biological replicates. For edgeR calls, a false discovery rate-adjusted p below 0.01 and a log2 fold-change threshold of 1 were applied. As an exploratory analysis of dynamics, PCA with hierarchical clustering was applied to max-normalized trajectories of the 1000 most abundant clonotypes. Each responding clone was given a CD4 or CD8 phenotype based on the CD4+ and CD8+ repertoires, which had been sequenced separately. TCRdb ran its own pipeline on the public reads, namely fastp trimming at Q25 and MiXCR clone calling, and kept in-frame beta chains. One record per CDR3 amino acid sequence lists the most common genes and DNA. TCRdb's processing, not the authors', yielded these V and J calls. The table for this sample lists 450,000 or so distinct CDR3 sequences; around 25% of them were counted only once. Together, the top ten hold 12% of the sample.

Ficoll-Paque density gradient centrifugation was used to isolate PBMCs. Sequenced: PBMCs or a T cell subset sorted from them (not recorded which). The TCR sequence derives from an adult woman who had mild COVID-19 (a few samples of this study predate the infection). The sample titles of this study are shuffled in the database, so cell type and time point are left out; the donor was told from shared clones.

In nucleotide form, the sequence is TGCAGTGCCATGACCGGGACTAGAAAGGATGAGCAGTTCTTC. Its amino acids are CSAMTGTRKDEQFF. The V gene is TRBV20-1 and the J gene is TRBJ2-1; the junction holds 8 bases that match TRBD2. Its CDR3 holds 14 amino acids, cysteine through phenylalanine. Only CDR3 DNA is held: 42 bases, read in frame from base 1. Germline trimming amounts to 6 bases on V and 8 bases on J, with 12 as the count of junction bases outside the gene matches. Looking up the germline V gene (reference sequence) yields CDR1 DFQATT and CDR2 SNEGSKA.